This T cell receptor (beta chain) was captured by sequencing in a study of blood T cell repertoires in COVID-19 (dated by TCRdb to 2020 to 2021). About the study as a whole: The collaborator samples originated in the United States, Italy and Spain and spanned the acute and convalescent phases of COVID-19. The dataset comprised deeply sampled blood TCRbeta repertoires from subjects exposed to, actively infected with, or recovered from COVID-19. The sample metadata nearly always contained a de-identified subject ID, COVID-19 status, age in years and sex. The samples were drawn from the first 160 participants of the ongoing ImmuneRACE study and from 1,200 or so subjects provided by 6 global collaborators. The repertoires were released in a freely available public database meant as a resource for research on the immune response to SARS-CoV-2. The prospective study material was composed of cDNA or gDNA derived from T cells, B-cell-depleted T cells, or PBMCs. Where HLA class I and class II types were available, the types were taken from metadata supplied by the sample provider, not from assay-based typing.

Notes on this clone: Its antigen target is currently unknown. No quality values exist for individual bases; no much larger clone is one base distant.

The collaborating institutions used their own protocols to collect whole blood in K2EDTA tubes. Collaborator samples were shipped for TCRbeta analysis as frozen whole blood, isolated PBMCs, or DNA extracted from either sample type. Overall results and qualifications from the work: The quantity of clinical and demographic metadata differed by source and by participant and was supplied without curation.

TCRbeta CDR3 regions were amplified from genomic DNA using the immunoSEQ Assay, a bias-controlled multiplex PCR. On the study's bioinformatics: The number of nucleated cells in each sample was estimated by amplification of reference gene primers within the assay. Sequence reads were collapsed and filtered to measure the absolute abundance of every unique TCRbeta CDR3 rearrangement. Productive Simpson clonality was computed per sample as the square root of Simpson's diversity index over productive rearrangements. TCRdb mirrors the immuneACCESS table, restricted to in-frame sequences. Some clones are absent from its copies; in checked studies, under half trace to an unresolved V gene, and the reason for the others is unknown. Clonal size and the V and J genes are those of that table, whereas D and trimming came from the DNA. A total of 52,000 or so clones appear in this sample, about 82% of them only once. The ten largest clones represent about 13% of the sample.

The germline V gene specifies KGHDR as CDR1 and SFDVKD as CDR2. Clipping removes 3 bases from V and 1 base from J, with 4 as the unmatched junction base count. Taken from cysteine to phenylalanine, the CDR3 has 15 residues. Only the CDR3 portion is preserved as DNA: 45 bases, with reading frame beginning at the first base. In this chain, TRBV24-1 is recombined with TRBJ1-1, with 7 central nucleotides matching TRBD1. This clonotype was obtained from a human donor in a cohort sampled during active COVID-19. The sequenced material came from peripheral blood. The CDR3 here reads CATSDARTGNTEAFF. The nucleotide sequence is given as TGTGCCACCAGTGATGCTCGGACAGGGAACACTGAAGCTTTCTTT.